The 10 T cell receptor beta chains below come from one sample, sequenced in a study of T cell repertoires in cytomegalovirus infection. TCRdb reanalysed the reads using MiXCR and keeps one entry per CDR3 protein. The profile shows tens of thousands of distinct CDR3 sequences, 3.7% of them singletons. The sample taken for sequencing was PBMCs. The receptor source for this set is a human donor in good health (CMV status not recorded). Some clones in this sample may be carry-over from other donors' samples.

This clonotype was seen at least ten times. The J gene is TRBJ2-6, the V gene TRBV6-1, with D possibly being TRBD2 (5 bases). Trimming pared 3 bases from V and 0 bases from J, leaving 6 bases between. CDR1 is MNHNS and CDR2 is SASEGT in the germline V gene. This CDR3 has 15 amino acids. In nucleotides, the CDR3 is TGTGCCAGCAGTGAGGGGAGCTCTGGGGCCAACGTCCTGACTTTC. Translating gives CASSEGSSGANVLTF.

This clonotype was counted at least ten times. The chain links TRBV29-1 to TRBJ2-2, with 7 bases lining up with TRBD1. The germline CDR1 and CDR2 sequences are SQVTM and ANQGSEA. The CDR3 sequence is 14 residues long. V dropped 4 bases and J dropped 1; count of bases not matched to a gene: 3. In nucleotides, the CDR3 is TGCAGCGTTGGCCGGACAGGGAACACCGGGGAGCTGTTTTTT. This encodes CSVGRTGNTGELFF.

This clonotype appeared many times. This chain connects TRBV19 to TRBJ1-5; D may be TRBD1 (5 bases). The germline V and J ends were trimmed by 7 bases and 2 bases, with 15 bases remaining between them. The V gene's germline CDR1 is LNHDA and CDR2 SQIVND (reference sequence). The CDR3 has 15 amino acids. CDR3 nucleotide sequence: TGTGCCAGTACCCCTTCCGGGGGTGGCAATCAGCCCCAGCATTTT. It translates to CASTPSGGGNQPQHF.

At least ten counts were recorded for this clonotype. V gene TRBV12-3 or TRBV12-4 combines with J gene TRBJ2-3; 12 bases match TRBD1. The CDR3 runs to 13 residues. V shed 10 bases and J 4 bases; nucleotides not matched to a gene: 3. The CDR3 nucleotides read TGTGCCACTCGGGACAGGGGGCCAGATACGCAGTATTTT. It encodes CATRDRGPDTQYF.

This clonotype was detected ten times or more. The chain has TRBV6-1 and TRBJ2-7, with no clear D. V was pared by 3 bases and J by 2 bases, with 5 bases between. The CDR3 runs 12 residues. Per the germline V gene, CDR1 is MNHNS and CDR2 is SASEGT. The CDR3 bases are TGTGCCAGCAGTGACCGGGCCTACGAGCAGTACTTC. Translated: CASSDRAYEQYF.

The sample holds many counts of this clonotype. The chain couples TRBV13 to TRBJ2-1, with 9 bases identical to TRBD2. V gave up 4 bases and J gave up 9 bases; unmatched junction bases: 16. CDR3 size: 17 residues. CDR1 and CDR2 from the germline V gene are PRHDT and FYEKMQ (reference sequence). The CDR3 nucleotides read TGTGCCAGCAGCTCCGATGATGTGCGGGGGGGGTTTTTTGAGCAGTTCTTC. The encoded protein is CASSSDDVRGGFFEQFF.

This clonotype was counted many times. The rearrangement joins TRBV19 to TRBJ1-5, with a possible D match to TRBD1 (6 bases). The CDR3 is made up of 15 amino acids. Germline V gives CDR1 LNHDA, CDR2 SQIVND (reference sequence). V gave up 5 bases and J gave up 4 bases, with 15 bases separating them. The CDR3 DNA is TGTGCCAGTAGTTTTAGGACAGATTATAATCAGCCCCAGCATTTT. It translates to CASSFRTDYNQPQHF.

This clonotype was counted at least ten times. The CDR3 DNA is TGTGCCAGCAGCTTGGCCCCCCAGGAGACCTACGAGCAGTACTTC. Translation: CASSLAPQETYEQYF. J is TRBJ2-7 and V is TRBV5-6, with D unresolved. This CDR3 spans 15 amino acids. V was shortened by 0 bases and J by 2 bases, with 12 bases between the two germline ends. CDR1 is SGHDT and CDR2 is YYEEEE in the germline V gene.

The table lists this clonotype with many counts. The chain is built from TRBV5-1 and TRBJ1-1; possibly TRBD1 for D (6 bases). This CDR3 contains 12 residues. Germline V lookup: CDR1 SGHRS, CDR2 YFSETQ. V gave up 9 bases and J gave up 5 bases, with 14 bases separating them. The CDR3 reads CATTGSGTEAFF. CDR3 bases: TGCGCCACCACAGGGAGTGGGACTGAAGCTTTCTTT.

The table lists this clonotype with many counts. The chain recombines TRBV7-9 with TRBJ1-1; TRBD1 matches at 7 bases. J was trimmed by 7 bases and V by 3 bases; bases with no gene match: 5. This CDR3 region has 13 residues. Germline CDR1 is SEHNR and CDR2 is FQNEAQ (reference sequence). CDR3 nucleotide sequence: TGTGCCAGCAGCTTTCCGGGACAGCTTGAAGCTTTCTTT. Its translation: CASSFPGQLEAFF.